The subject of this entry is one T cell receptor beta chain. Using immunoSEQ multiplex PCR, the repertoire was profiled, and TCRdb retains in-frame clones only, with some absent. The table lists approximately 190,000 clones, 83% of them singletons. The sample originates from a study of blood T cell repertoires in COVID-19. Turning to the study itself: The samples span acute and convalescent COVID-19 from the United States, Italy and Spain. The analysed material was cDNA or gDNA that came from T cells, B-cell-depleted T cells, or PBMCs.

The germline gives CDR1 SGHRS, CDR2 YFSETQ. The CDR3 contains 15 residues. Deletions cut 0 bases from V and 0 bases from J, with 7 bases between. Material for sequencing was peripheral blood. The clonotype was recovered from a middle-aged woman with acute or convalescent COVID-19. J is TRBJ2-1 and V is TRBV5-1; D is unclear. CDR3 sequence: CASSLDSNSYNEQFF. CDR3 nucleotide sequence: TGCGCCAGCAGCTTGGACTCGAACTCCTACAATGAGCAGTTCTTC.